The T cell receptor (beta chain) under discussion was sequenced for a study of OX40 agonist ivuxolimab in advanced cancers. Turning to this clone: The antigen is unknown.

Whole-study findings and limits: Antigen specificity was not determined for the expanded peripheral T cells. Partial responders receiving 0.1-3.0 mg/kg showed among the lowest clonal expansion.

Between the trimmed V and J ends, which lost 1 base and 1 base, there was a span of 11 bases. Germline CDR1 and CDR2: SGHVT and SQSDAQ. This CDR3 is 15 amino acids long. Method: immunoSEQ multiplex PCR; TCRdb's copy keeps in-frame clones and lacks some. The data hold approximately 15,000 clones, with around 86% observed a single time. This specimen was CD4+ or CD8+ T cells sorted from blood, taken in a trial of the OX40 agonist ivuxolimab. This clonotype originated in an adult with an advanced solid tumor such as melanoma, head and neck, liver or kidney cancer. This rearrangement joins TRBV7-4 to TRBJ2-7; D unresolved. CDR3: CASSLVAELSYEQYF. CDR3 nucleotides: TGTGCCAGCAGCTTAGTTGCGGAACTTTCCTACGAGCAGTACTTC.